One sample yielded the 29 T cell receptor beta chains listed below, sequenced in a study of Graves' ophthalmopathy and Graves' hyperthyroidism. Transcripts of RNA were the source for amplifying TCR beta CDR3 regions. HTBI primers were employed in first-round RT-PCR, then a second-round multiplex PCR followed. TCRdb ran MiXCR on the multiplex PCR reads and lists one entry per CDR3 protein. The sample consists of 400,000 to 500,000 distinct CDR3 sequences, 20% to 25% of them appearing once. The sequencing sample was made of peripheral blood. Receptor source: a woman aged 18-29 years with stable Graves' hyperthyroidism.

This clonotype was seen many times. CDR3 region: CASSVAGGRNWETQYF. In nucleotides, the CDR3 is TGTGCCAGCAGCGTAGCTGGAGGGAGGAACTGGGAGACCCAGTACTTC. The V call is TRBV9, the J call TRBJ2-5; D perhaps matches TRBD2 (6 bases). The germline V gene has CDR1 SGDLS and CDR2 YYNGEE. The V end was cut by 0 bases, the J end by 5 bases, with 17 bases between. The CDR3 has 16 amino acids.

This clonotype was seen repeatedly, ten times or more. J is TRBJ1-2 and V is TRBV20-1; no definite D call. Trimming stripped 3 bases from V and 6 bases from J, with 14 bases between. Looked up from germline, CDR1 is DFQATT and CDR2 is SNEGSKA (reference sequence). CDR3 size: 13 residues. The CDR3: CSASLSVMHGYTF. The CDR3 DNA reads TGCAGTGCTAGCTTATCGGTGATGCATGGCTACACCTTC.

The chain recombines TRBV28 with TRBJ2-7; 11 bases agree with TRBD2. Looked up from germline, CDR1 is MDHEN and CDR2 is SYDVKM. V lost 6 bases to trimming and J lost 4 bases; unmatched junction nucleotides: 2. CDR3 size: 13 residues. The CDR3 DNA reads TGTGCCAGCAGAAGACTAGCGGGATACGAGCAGTACTTC. It specifies CASRRLAGYEQYF.

The chain carries TRBV12-3 or TRBV12-4 and TRBJ1-5, with a weak D call TRBD1 (5 bases). V was cut by 7 bases and J by 4 bases, with 17 bases left in between. CDR3 length: 15 residues. CDR3 region: CASTPGGGGNQPQHF. The CDR3 DNA sequence: TGTGCCAGCACCCCCGGGGGGGGGGGAAATCAGCCCCAGCATTTT.

In its sample, this clonotype was seen many times. The rearrangement uses TRBV20-1 and TRBJ2-7, with D possibly being TRBD2 (6 bases). With 3 bases removed from V and 7 bases from J, the gap between germline ends came to 16 bases. CDR1 is DFQATT and CDR2 is SNEGSKA in the germline V gene (reference sequence). The CDR3 is 13 amino acids. CDR3 sequence: CSARGGAEGEQYF. Written as DNA, the CDR3 is TGCAGTGCTAGGGGCGGGGCTGAGGGTGAGCAGTACTTC.

Ten or more counts support this clonotype. The chain combines TRBV5-1 with TRBJ1-1, with a tentative D call TRBD1 (5 bases). Between the trimmed V and J ends, which lost 3 bases and 1 base, there was a span of 10 bases. The CDR3 runs 14 residues. Germline V CDR1 and CDR2: SGHRS, YFSETQ. The CDR3 is CASSSGGGNTEAFF. CDR3 in DNA: TGCGCCAGCAGCTCAGGCGGGGGGAACACTGAAGCTTTCTTT.

The chain carries TRBV11-1 and TRBJ2-7; 11 nucleotides align to TRBD2. V shed 5 bases and J 4 bases; nucleotides not matched to a gene: 10. The CDR3 runs to 16 residues. From germline, CDR1 is SGHAT and CDR2 FQDESV (reference sequence). The CDR3 loop is CASSVTLAGGPYEQYF. CDR3 in DNA: TGTGCCAGCAGCGTAACTTTAGCGGGAGGGCCTTACGAGCAGTACTTC.

The chain uses TRBV29-1 and TRBJ1-1; 7 nucleotides line up with TRBD1. V dropped 5 bases and J dropped 6; count of bases not matched to a gene: 12. Looked up from germline, CDR1 is SQVTM and CDR2 is ANQGSEA. The CDR3 is 14 amino acids. The CDR3 bases are TGCAGCGTTTACCAGGGACAGTTTATAGCTGAAGCTTTCTTT. It specifies CSVYQGQFIAEAFF.

In the case of this clonotype: The missing conserved phenylalanine or tryptophan at the end of this CDR3 makes a read error likely. This sequence joins TRBV4-2 and TRBJ2-7; TRBD2 might be the D (6 bases). Trimming took off 1 base at V and 4 bases at J, with 14 bases between the two ends. Germline V lookup: CDR1 LGHNA, CDR2 YNFKEQ. The CDR3 loop spans 15 amino acids. In DNA, the CDR3 is TGTGCCAGCAGCCAAGGCCCGGGAGAGGGGTACGAGCAGTACTAC. Translating gives CASSQGPGEGYEQYY.

This clonotype was picked up many times. V is TRBV20-1 and J is TRBJ1-6, with D possibly TRBD1 on 5 matching bases. The germline V gene encodes CDR1 DFQATT and CDR2 SNEGSKA (reference sequence). Between the trimmed V and J ends, which lost 6 bases and 1 base, there was a span of 13 bases. The CDR3 is made up of 15 amino acids. CDR3 DNA sequence: TGCAGTGCGTACGACCAGGGTTCCTATAATTCACCCCTCCACTTT. It specifies CSAYDQGSYNSPLHF.

This clonotype was recorded at least ten times. The chain has TRBV30 and TRBJ2-7; D is unclear. Deletions cut 0 bases from V and 4 bases from J, with 7 bases between. CDR1 and CDR2 from the germline V gene are GTSNPN and SVGIG (reference sequence). There are 12 residues in the CDR3. In nucleotides, the CDR3 is TGTGCCTGGAGTGTACGTCGTTACGAGCAGTACTTC. As protein: CAWSVRRYEQYF. Full variable domain (remainder filled in from reference TRBV30 and TRBJ2-7): SQTIHQWPATLVQPVGSPLSLECTVEGTSNPNLYWYRQAAGRGLQLLFYSVGIGQISSEVPQNLSASRPQDRQFILSSKKLLLSDSGFYLCAWSVRRYEQYFGPGTRLTVT.

The chain has TRBV7-9 and TRBJ2-5; 8 nucleotides align to TRBD2. Trimming cost V 8 bases and J 5 bases; bases outside gene matches: 13. The CDR3 has 15 amino acids. Per germline, CDR1 SEHNR and CDR2 FQNEAQ (reference sequence). As DNA, the CDR3 is TGTGCCAGCGGAGGGGAACCTAGCGGGTCGGAGACCCAGTACTTC. Translated, it gives CASGGEPSGSETQYF.

The rearrangement links TRBV7-8 to TRBJ2-7; D is uncertain. The CDR3 has 12 amino acids. Deletions cut 5 bases from V and 6 bases from J, with 11 bases between. CDR1 SGHVS and CDR2 FQNEAQ come from the germline V gene. The DNA of the CDR3 is TGTGCCAGCAGCATGTCGTCCACCGAGCAGTACTTC. The encoded protein is CASSMSSTEQYF.

The V and J genes are TRBV6-5 and TRBJ1-2, with 7 bases lining up with TRBD1. This CDR3 is 14 amino acids long. Trimming at V came to 3 bases and at J to 5 bases, leaving 6 bases not matched to a gene. In germline, CDR1 is MNHEY, CDR2 SVGAGI. DNA of the CDR3: TGTGCCAGCAGTTATGAGGGGGCGGGGTATGGCTACACCTTC. Its translation: CASSYEGAGYGYTF.

CDR3 DNA: TGCGCCAGCAGAGCCTTGACTAGCGTGTACGAGCAGTACTTC. This translates into CASRALTSVYEQYF. The chain joins TRBV10-2 to TRBJ2-7; 8 bases fit TRBD2. This CDR3 comprises 14 residues. From germline, CDR1 is WSHSY and CDR2 SAAADI. V was clipped by 6 bases and J by 4 bases; unmatched bases: 8.

This chain links TRBV5-1 with TRBJ1-1, with D tentatively TRBD1 (6 bases). CDR1 and CDR2 (germline): SGHRS, YFSETQ. CDR3 size: 13 residues. V was shortened by 0 bases and J by 6 bases, with 9 bases between the two germline ends. The CDR3 sequence is CASSLGRGSEAFF. The CDR3 nucleotides are TGCGCCAGCAGCTTGGGCAGGGGATCTGAAGCTTTCTTT.

This clonotype was picked up many times. This rearrangement joins TRBV12-3 or TRBV12-4 to TRBJ1-1, with D perhaps TRBD1 (5 bases). The CDR3 extends over 13 amino acids. Between the trimmed V and J ends, which lost 6 bases and 10 bases, there was a span of 18 bases. DNA for the CDR3: TGTGCCAGCAGGATCTCAGGCGGTGGGGGAGCTTTCTTT. Encoded protein: CASRISGGGGAFF.

This clonotype was recorded at least ten times. Relative to the germline gene, one junction end is altered; a read error may explain this. The chain carries TRBV24-1 and TRBJ2-4; D is possibly TRBD1 (6 bases). The germline V gene encodes CDR1 KGHDR and CDR2 SFDVKD. The CDR3 is 14 amino acids. DNA of the CDR3: TGTGCCACCAGTGATCCCCGGACAGCCAACATTAAGTACTTC. Amino acids: CATSDPRTANIKYF.

This clonotype was counted between two and nine times. This chain connects TRBV18 to TRBJ1-5; D ambiguous. Germline CDR1 is KGHSH and CDR2 is LQKENI. The V gene lost 2 bases and the J gene lost 3 bases, with 11 bases spanning the gap. CDR3 length: 15 residues. The CDR3 region is CASSPIGQDNQPQHF. DNA of the CDR3: TGTGCCAGCTCACCAATAGGCCAAGACAATCAGCCCCAGCATTTT.

This clonotype showed up many times. The V call is TRBV7-9, the J call TRBJ2-7; no firm D call. CDR3 size: 13 residues. Germline CDR1 reads SEHNR; CDR2 reads FQNEAQ (reference sequence). Trimming pared 5 bases from V and 7 bases from J, leaving 15 bases between. CDR3 residues: CASSPRNVGEQYF. CDR3 DNA: TGTGCCAGCAGCCCCCGGAACGTCGGGGAGCAGTACTTC.

The V and J genes are TRBV4-1 and TRBJ2-2; D unclear. The V end was cut by 2 bases, the J end by 0 bases, with 10 bases between. Germline-derived CDR1 and CDR2 are MGHRA and YSYEKL. The CDR3 loop spans 16 amino acids. This CDR3 reads CASSQYVRTNTGELFF. For the CDR3, the DNA is TGCGCCAGCAGCCAATACGTCAGAACGAACACCGGGGAGCTGTTTTTT.

This clonotype was recorded a few times. The chain recombines TRBV19 with TRBJ2-5; a weak D match, TRBD1 (6 bases). The germline gives CDR1 LNHDA, CDR2 SQIVND (reference sequence). The CDR3 has 14 amino acids. V was trimmed by 1 base and J by 5 bases, leaving 11 bases between them. CDR3 in DNA: TGTGCCAGTAGTATAGGAGGCCAGGGGGAGACCCAGTACTTC. Translation: CASSIGGQGETQYF.

In its sample, this clonotype was seen a few times. The chain links TRBV28 to TRBJ1-5; a possible D gene is TRBD1 (6 bases). This CDR3 spans 14 amino acids. The V and J ends lost 5 bases and 6 bases respectively, with 14 bases between them. The germline V gene has CDR1 MDHEN and CDR2 SYDVKM. CDR3 sequence reads: CASSPHRVGQPQHF. As DNA, the CDR3 is TGTGCCAGCAGTCCCCACAGGGTGGGTCAGCCCCAGCATTTT. The full variable domain, in which reference TRBV28 and TRBJ1-5 provide the parts outside the CDR3, is DVKVTQSSRYLVKRTGEKVFLECVQDMDHENMFWYRQDPGLGLRLIYFSYDVKMKEKGDIPEGYSVSREKKERFSLILESASTNQTSMYLCASSPHRVGQPQHFGDGTRLSIL.

Ten or more counts support this clonotype. The chain has TRBV12-3 or TRBV12-4 and TRBJ1-6, with D tentatively TRBD1 (6 bases). V was shortened by 7 bases and J by 2 bases, with 27 bases between the two germline ends. CDR3 length equals 20 residues. In DNA, the CDR3 is TGTGCCAGCAACTCCGATAGAATTCCTCAGGGGAGACCCTATAATTCACCCCTCCACTTT. Its protein is CASNSDRIPQGRPYNSPLHF.

The sample holds many counts of this clonotype. Relative to the germline gene, one junction end is altered; a read error may explain this. V and J are TRBV6-2 or TRBV6-3 and TRBJ1-2, with 8 bases fitting TRBD1. CDR3 length equals 14 residues. CDR1 is MNHEY, CDR2 SVGEGT, per germline. The CDR3 DNA reads TGTGCCAGCAGCAGAGGGACAGGAAACTATGGCCACACCTTC. This translates into CASSRGTGNYGHTF.

This clonotype was recorded at least ten times. The rearrangement uses TRBV2 and TRBJ2-7, with D unresolved. Germline CDR1 SNHLY, CDR2 FYNNEI. Between the trimmed V and J ends, which lost 1 base and 3 bases, there was a span of 10 bases. The CDR3 is 14 amino acids. CDR3 region: CASSEVSQFYEQYF. The CDR3 nucleotides are TGTGCCAGCAGTGAAGTTTCGCAGTTCTACGAGCAGTACTTC.

The V and J genes are TRBV11-2 and TRBJ2-7, with 10 bases that match TRBD1. There are 17 residues in the CDR3. The trim removed 3 bases at V and 2 bases at J, leaving 10 bases unmatched. CDR1 is SGHAT and CDR2 is FQNNGV in the germline V gene. Here the CDR3 DNA reads TGTGCCAGCAGCTTTAGACAGGGGGCAAATCCCCCCTACGAGCAGTACTTC. It encodes CASSFRQGANPPYEQYF.

A note on this clonotype: A much larger clone lies one base from this, so it may be a read error. The V and J genes are TRBV12-3 or TRBV12-4 and TRBJ1-2, with D possibly TRBD1 on 5 matching bases. V was trimmed by 2 bases and J by 6 bases, leaving 19 bases between them. This CDR3 has 16 residues. This CDR3 reads CASSLYPRGRNHGYTF. CDR3 sequence (DNA): TGTGCCAGCAGTTTATATCCGAGGGGAAGAAACCATGGCTACACCTTC.

As concerns this clonotype: The junction departs from the called germline gene at one end, perhaps through a read error. The chain employs TRBV7-2 and TRBJ1-1; D is unresolved. Germline CDR1 is SGHTA and CDR2 is FQGNSA. The CDR3 contains 13 residues. CDR3 in amino acids: CACSHHRNTEAFF. CDR3 bases: TGTGCCTGCAGCCATCACAGGAACACTGAAGCTTTCTTT.